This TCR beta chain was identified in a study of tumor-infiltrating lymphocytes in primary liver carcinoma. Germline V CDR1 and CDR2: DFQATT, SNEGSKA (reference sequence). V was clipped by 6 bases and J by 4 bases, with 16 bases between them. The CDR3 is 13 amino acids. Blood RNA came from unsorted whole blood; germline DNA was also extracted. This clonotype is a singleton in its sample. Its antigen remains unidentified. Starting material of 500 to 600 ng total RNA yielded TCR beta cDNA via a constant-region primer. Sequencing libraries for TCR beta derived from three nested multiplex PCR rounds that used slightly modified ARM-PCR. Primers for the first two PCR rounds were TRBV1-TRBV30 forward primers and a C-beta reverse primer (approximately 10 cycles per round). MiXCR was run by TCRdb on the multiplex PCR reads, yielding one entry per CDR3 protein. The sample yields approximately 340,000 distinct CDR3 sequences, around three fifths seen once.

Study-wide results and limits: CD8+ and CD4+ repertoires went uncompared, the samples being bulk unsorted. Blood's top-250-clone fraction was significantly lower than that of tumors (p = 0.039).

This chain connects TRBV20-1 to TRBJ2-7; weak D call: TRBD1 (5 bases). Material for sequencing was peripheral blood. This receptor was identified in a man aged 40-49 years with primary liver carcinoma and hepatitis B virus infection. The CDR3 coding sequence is TGCAGTGCCCCAGGGCAGGGTCGTTACGAGCAGTACTTC. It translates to CSAPGQGRYEQYF.